The table lists the clone carrying this TCR beta chain with a few counts. This entry belongs to a study of blood T cell repertoires in COVID-19. Across the study: Both acute and convalescent COVID-19 samples were obtained from the United States, Italy and Spain. PBMCs, B-cell-depleted T cells, or T cells were the source of the cDNA or gDNA that made up the material.

The trim removed 10 bases at V and 0 bases at J, leaving 8 bases unmatched. The CDR3 spans 15 residues. Germline V gives CDR1 WNHNN, CDR2 SYGVQD (reference sequence). As handled by the study authors: Amplified reference gene primers provided the basis for estimating nucleated cell counts. Clones were read by immunoSEQ multiplex PCR, and TCRdb kept only the in-frame ones, dropping some. That table is the source of V, J and clone size, and D and trimming were worked out from the DNA. The sample lists roughly 90,000 clones, around four fifths occurring once. This chain uses TRBV10-1 with TRBJ2-1, with TRBD2 matching over 8 bases. The TCR originated in a human donor in a cohort sampled during active COVID-19. The material sequenced was peripheral blood. CDR3 region: CATREGGSSYNEQFF. CDR3 in DNA: TGCGCCACCCGGGAGGGCGGAAGCTCCTACAATGAGCAGTTCTTC.